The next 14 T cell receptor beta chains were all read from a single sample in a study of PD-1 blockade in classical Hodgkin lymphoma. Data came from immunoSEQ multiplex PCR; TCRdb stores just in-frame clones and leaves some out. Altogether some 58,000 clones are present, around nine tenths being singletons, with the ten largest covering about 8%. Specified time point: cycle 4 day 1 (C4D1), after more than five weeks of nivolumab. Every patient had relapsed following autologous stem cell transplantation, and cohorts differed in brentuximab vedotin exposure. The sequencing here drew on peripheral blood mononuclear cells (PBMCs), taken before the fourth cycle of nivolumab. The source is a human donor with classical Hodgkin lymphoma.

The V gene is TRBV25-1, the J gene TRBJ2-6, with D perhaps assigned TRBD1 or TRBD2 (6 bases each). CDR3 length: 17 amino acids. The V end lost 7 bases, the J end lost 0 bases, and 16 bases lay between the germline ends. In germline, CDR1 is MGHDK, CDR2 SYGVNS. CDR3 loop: CASTPGGVSSGANVLTF. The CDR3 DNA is TGTGCCAGCACCCCCGGGGGCGTAAGCTCTGGGGCCAACGTCCTGACTTTC.

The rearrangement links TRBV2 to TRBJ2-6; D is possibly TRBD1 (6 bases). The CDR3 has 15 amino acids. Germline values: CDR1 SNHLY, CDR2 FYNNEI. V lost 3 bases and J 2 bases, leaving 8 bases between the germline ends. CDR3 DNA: TGTGCCAGCAGTGAGAACAGGGCTGGGGCCAACGTCCTGACTTTC. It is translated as CASSENRAGANVLTF. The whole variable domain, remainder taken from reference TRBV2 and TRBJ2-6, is EPEVTQTPSHQVTQMGQEVILRCVPISNHLYFYWYRQILGQKVEFLVSFYNNEISEKSEIFDDQFSVERPDGSNFTLKIRSTKLEDSAMYFCASSENRAGANVLTFGAGSRLTVL.

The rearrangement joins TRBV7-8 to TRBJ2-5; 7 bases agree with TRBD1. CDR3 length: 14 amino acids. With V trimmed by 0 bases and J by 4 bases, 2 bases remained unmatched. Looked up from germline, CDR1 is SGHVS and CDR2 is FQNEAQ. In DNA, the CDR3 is TGTGCCAGCAGCTTAGCAGGGGGCTTAGAGACCCAGTACTTC. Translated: CASSLAGGLETQYF.

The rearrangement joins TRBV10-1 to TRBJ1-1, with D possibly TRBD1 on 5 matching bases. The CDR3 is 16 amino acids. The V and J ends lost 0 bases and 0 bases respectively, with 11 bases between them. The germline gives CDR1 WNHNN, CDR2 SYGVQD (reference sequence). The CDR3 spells CASSESGGAMNTEAFF. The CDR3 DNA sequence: TGCGCCAGCAGTGAGTCCGGAGGGGCGATGAACACTGAAGCTTTCTTT.

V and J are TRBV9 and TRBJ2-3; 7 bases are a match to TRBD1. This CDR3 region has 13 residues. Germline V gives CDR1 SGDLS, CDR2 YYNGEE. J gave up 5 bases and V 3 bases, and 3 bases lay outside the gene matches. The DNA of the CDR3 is TGTGCCAGCAGCGCTTCAGGGGGAGATACGCAGTATTTT. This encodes CASSASGGDTQYF.

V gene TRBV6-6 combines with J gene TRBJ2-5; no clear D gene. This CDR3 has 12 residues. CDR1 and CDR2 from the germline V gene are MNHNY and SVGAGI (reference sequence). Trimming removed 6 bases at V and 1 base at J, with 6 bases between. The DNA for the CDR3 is TGTGCCAGCAGCCCCCCCCAAGAGACCCAGTACTTC. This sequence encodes CASSPPQETQYF.

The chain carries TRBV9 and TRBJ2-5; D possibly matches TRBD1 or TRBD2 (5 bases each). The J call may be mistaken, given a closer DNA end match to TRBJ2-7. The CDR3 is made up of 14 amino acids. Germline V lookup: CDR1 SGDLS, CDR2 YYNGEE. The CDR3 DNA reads TGTGCCAGCAGCTCAGAGGGGCGGGCCTACGAGCAGTACTTC. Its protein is CASSSEGRAYEQYF.

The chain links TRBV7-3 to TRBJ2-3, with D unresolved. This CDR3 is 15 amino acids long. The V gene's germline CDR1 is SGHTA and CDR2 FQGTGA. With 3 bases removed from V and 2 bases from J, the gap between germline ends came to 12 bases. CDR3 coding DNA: TGTGCCAGCAGCTTGGGCTACACCACCACAGATACGCAGTATTTT. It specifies CASSLGYTTTDTQYF.

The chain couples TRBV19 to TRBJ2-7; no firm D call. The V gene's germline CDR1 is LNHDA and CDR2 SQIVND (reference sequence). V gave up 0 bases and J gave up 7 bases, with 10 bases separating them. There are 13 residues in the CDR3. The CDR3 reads CASSIDWAEEQYF. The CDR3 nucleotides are TGTGCCAGTAGTATAGATTGGGCAGAAGAGCAGTACTTC.

The CDR3 nucleotides read TGTGCCAGCTCACTTGCCGGGGGTGGGGCCAACGTCCTGACTTTC. Translation gives CASSLAGGGANVLTF. The J gene is TRBJ2-6, the V gene TRBV18, with a tentative D call TRBD2 (6 bases). Deletions cut 4 bases from V and 3 bases from J, with 10 bases between. CDR3 size: 15 residues. Germline CDR1 KGHSH, CDR2 LQKENI.

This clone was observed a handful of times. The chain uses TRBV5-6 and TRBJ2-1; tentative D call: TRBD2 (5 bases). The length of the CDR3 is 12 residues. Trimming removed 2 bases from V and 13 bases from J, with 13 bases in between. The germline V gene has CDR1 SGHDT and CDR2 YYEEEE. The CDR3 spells CASSLLGFSQFF. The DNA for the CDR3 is TGTGCCAGCAGCTTACTAGGGTTCAGTCAGTTCTTC.

In nucleotides, the CDR3 is TGTGCCAGTTCACTTTTCGGGACAGGGGGCACAGATACGCAGTATTTT. It is translated as CASSLFGTGGTDTQYF. V and J are TRBV19 and TRBJ2-3; 10 bases line up with TRBD1. The CDR3 loop spans 16 amino acids. V lost 8 bases, J lost 1 base, and 9 bases stayed unmatched. In germline, CDR1 is LNHDA, CDR2 SQIVND (reference sequence).

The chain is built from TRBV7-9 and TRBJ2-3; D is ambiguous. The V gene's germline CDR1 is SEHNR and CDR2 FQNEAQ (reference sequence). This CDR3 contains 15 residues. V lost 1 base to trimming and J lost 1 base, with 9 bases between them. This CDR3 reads CASSLESPGTDTQYF. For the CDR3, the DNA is TGTGCCAGCAGCTTAGAATCCCCGGGCACAGATACGCAGTATTTT.

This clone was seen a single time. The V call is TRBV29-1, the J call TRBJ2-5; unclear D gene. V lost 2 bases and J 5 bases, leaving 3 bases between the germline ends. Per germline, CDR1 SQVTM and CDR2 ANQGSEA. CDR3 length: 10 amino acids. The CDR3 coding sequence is TGCAGCGTTGAAAGGGAGACCCAGTACTTC. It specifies CSVERETQYF.